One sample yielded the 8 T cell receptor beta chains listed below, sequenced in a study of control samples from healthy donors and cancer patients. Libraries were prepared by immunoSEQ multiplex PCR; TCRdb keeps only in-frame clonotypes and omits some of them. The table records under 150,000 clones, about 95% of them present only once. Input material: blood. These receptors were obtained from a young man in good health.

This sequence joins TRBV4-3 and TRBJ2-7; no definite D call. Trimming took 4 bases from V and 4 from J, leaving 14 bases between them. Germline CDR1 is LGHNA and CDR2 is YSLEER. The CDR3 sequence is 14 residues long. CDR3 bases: TGCGCCAGCAGCCTATCGAATCGAGGTTACGAGCAGTACTTC. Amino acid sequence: CASSLSNRGYEQYF.

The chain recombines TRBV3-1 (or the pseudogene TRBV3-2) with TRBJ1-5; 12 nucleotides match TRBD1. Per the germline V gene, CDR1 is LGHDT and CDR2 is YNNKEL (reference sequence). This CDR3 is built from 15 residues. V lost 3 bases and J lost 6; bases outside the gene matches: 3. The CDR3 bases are TGTGCCAGCAGCCACGGGACAGGGGGCTTTCAGCCCCAGCATTTT. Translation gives CASSHGTGGFQPQHF.

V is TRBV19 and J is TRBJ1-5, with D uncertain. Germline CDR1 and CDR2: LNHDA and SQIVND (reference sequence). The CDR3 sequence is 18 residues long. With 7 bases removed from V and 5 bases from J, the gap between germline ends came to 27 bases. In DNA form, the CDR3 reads TGTGCCAGTACCCCCCGTGCTCGGAGCGCAGCCCTTCATCAGCCCCAGCATTTT. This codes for CASTPRARSAALHQPQHF. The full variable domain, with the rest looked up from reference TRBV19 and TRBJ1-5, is DGGITQSPKYLFRKEGQNVTLSCEQNLNHDAMYWYRQDPGQGLRLIYYSQIVNDFQKGDIAEGYSVSREKKESFPLTVTSAQKNPTAFYLCASTPRARSAALHQPQHFGDGTRLSIL.

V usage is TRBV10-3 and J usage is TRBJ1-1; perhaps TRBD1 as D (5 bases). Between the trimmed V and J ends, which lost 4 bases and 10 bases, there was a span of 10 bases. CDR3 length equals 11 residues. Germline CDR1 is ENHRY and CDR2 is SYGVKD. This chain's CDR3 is CAISGGDAAFF. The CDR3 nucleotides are TGTGCCATCAGTGGGGGGGATGCAGCTTTCTTT.

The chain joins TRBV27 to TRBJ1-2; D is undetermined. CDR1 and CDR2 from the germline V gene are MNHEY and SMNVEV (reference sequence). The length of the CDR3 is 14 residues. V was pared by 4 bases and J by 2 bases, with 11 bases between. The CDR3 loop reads CASSSRTANYGYTF. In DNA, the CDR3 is TGTGCCAGCAGTTCCCGGACGGCGAACTATGGCTACACCTTC.

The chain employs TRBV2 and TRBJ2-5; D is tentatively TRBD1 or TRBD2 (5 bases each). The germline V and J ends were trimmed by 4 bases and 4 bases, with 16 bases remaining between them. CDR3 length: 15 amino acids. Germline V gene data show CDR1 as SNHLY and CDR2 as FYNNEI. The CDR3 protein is CASSVGVLISETQYF. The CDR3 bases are TGTGCCAGCAGTGTGGGGGTGCTCATCTCAGAGACCCAGTACTTC.

The CDR3 nucleotides read TGTGCCCGCCGGGGGGGGGACAACTATGGCTACACCTTC. Translation: CARRGGDNYGYTF. This chain links TRBV7-8 with TRBJ1-2; D possibly corresponds to TRBD1 (5 bases). V shed 11 bases and J shed 2 bases, with 15 bases lying between them. Germline CDR1 SGHVS, CDR2 FQNEAQ. The CDR3 consists of 13 residues.

The CDR3 DNA reads as TGTGCCAGTAGAGACCGCAGTGGCACTGAAGCTTTCTTT. This sequence encodes CASRDRSGTEAFF. The chain joins TRBV28 to TRBJ1-1, with unresolved D. Germline assignment: CDR1 MDHEN and CDR2 SYDVKM. The CDR3 has 13 amino acids. The germline V and J ends were trimmed by 9 bases and 4 bases, with 15 bases remaining between them.